This is a list of T cell receptor beta chains from one sample in a study of blood T cells in healthy people across ages. Each CDR3 protein gets one entry after TCRdb re-called the 5' RACE reads with MiXCR. The sample shows hundreds of thousands of distinct CDR3 sequences, 20% to 25% of them seen only once. Sequenced material: blood. Receptors were obtained from a man in his 70s in good health. The CDR3 runs from the conserved cysteine through the conserved F or W. D genes are given only for firm matches. The listing skips clone size in some rows; elsewhere it reads once, few, many or a size class.

j_call v_call d_call clone_size cdr3_aa cdr3_nt
TRBJ1-4 TRBV3-1 TRBD1 few CASRKTGEGEKLFF TGTGCCAGCAGGAAGACAGGGGAGGGTGAAAAACTGTTTTTT
TRBJ2-5 TRBV7-9 TRBD2 . CASSSPSGLAVETQYF TGTGCCAGCAGCTCACCATCGGGACTAGCAGTAGAGACCCAGTACTTC
TRBJ2-7 TRBV7-2 . . CASSLGRGVGYEQYF TGTGCCAGCAGCTTAGGGAGGGGTGTCGGGTACGAGCAGTACTTC
TRBJ2-3 TRBV4-3 . . CASSQDHGVTDTQYF TGCGCCAGCAGCCAAGATCACGGGGTCACAGATACGCAGTATTTT
TRBJ1-5 TRBV20-1 . few CSASRGAGQPQHF TGCAGTGCTAGCAGGGGCGCTGGTCAGCCCCAGCATTTT
TRBJ2-4 TRBV7-3 . . CASSLEIASENIQYF TGTGCCAGCAGCTTAGAAATAGCCAGTGAAAACATTCAGTACTTC
TRBJ2-1 TRBV20-1 . few CSARGDSNNEQFF TGCAGTGCTAGAGGGGACTCGAACAATGAGCAGTTCTTC
TRBJ2-7 TRBV5-1 TRBD2 few CASSGGTSLFHEQYF TGCGCCAGCAGCGGTGGGACTAGCCTGTTCCACGAGCAGTACTTC
TRBJ2-1 TRBV18 . few CASSPGARNEQFF TGTGCCAGCTCACCCGGGGCGAGGAATGAGCAGTTCTTC
TRBJ2-7 TRBV18 . . CASSPPNGRYEQYF TGTGCCAGCTCACCACCGAACGGCCGCTACGAGCAGTACTTC
TRBJ1-1 TRBV7-2 TRBD1 . CASRGQVGGEAFF TGTGCCAGCAGGGGACAGGTGGGGGGTGAAGCTTTCTTT
TRBJ2-5 TRBV11-2 TRBD2 few CASSSPSGVGETQYF TGTGCCAGCAGCTCGCCTAGCGGGGTCGGAGAGACCCAGTACTTC
TRBJ2-2 TRBV7-9 . . CASSPPTSITGELFF TGTGCCAGCAGCCCCCCCACTAGCATCACCGGGGAGCTGTTTTTT
TRBJ2-3 TRBV6-5 . few CASSYGIGGAGRTDTQYF TGTGCCAGCAGTTACGGGATTGGTGGGGCGGGACGCACAGATACGCAGTATTTT
TRBJ1-1 TRBV12-5 . . CASGLVLGGSDTEAFF TGTGCTAGTGGTTTGGTATTAGGGGGATCGGACACTGAAGCTTTCTTT
TRBJ1-4 TRBV5-1 . few CASSLASENEKLFF TGCGCCAGCAGCTTGGCCTCAGAAAATGAAAAACTGTTTTTT
TRBJ2-5 TRBV15 . . CATSRSLGQETQYF TGTGCCACCAGCAGATCCCTGGGACAAGAGACCCAGTACTTC
TRBJ1-6 TRBV5-6 . . CASSLQGPHSPLHF TGTGCCAGCAGCTTACAGGGACCTCATTCACCCCTCCACTTT
TRBJ2-1 TRBV7-8 TRBD2 few CASSPIPGFGTRGNEQFF TGTGCCAGCAGCCCAATACCCGGCTTTGGGACTAGGGGCAATGAGCAGTTCTTC
TRBJ2-1 TRBV7-3 TRBD2 . CASSTSVSSYNEQFF TGTGCCAGCAGCACTAGCGTTAGCTCCTACAATGAGCAGTTCTTC
TRBJ1-1 TRBV20-1 . . CSALAGANTEAFF TGCAGTGCCCTGGCAGGAGCGAACACTGAAGCTTTCTTT
TRBJ1-4 TRBV7-9 TRBD1 . CASSRGTGGREKLFF TGTGCCAGCAGCCGGGGGACAGGGGGTAGAGAAAAACTGTTTTTT
TRBJ2-1 TRBV14 . . CASSQTWVRSEQFF TGTGCCAGCAGCCAAACCTGGGTGCGGAGTGAGCAGTTCTTC
TRBJ2-7 TRBV15 . few CATSSRTGLRSYEQYF TGTGCCACCAGCAGCCGAACAGGGCTCCGGTCCTACGAGCAGTACTTC
TRBJ2-3 TRBV6-5 TRBD2 . CASSYSTPRWTSGGKASTDTQYF TGTGCCAGCAGTTACTCAACGCCGAGATGGACTAGCGGGGGCAAAGCTAGCACAGATACGCAGTATTTT
TRBJ2-2 TRBV14 TRBD2 . CASSQYTGLANTGELFF TGTGCCAGCAGCCAATACACGGGACTAGCGAACACCGGGGAGCTGTTTTTT
TRBJ1-1 TRBV12-3/TRBV12-4 . few CASSRAGAGNTEAFF TGTGCCAGCAGTCGAGCGGGGGCAGGGAACACTGAAGCTTTCTTT
TRBJ1-2 TRBV5-1 . few CASSSLTAYGYTF TGCGCCAGCAGCTCCCTCACAGCCTATGGCTACACCTTC
TRBJ2-2 TRBV7-2 . . CASSITSWGTGELFF TGTGCCAGCAGCATTACTAGCTGGGGCACCGGGGAGCTGTTTTTT
TRBJ2-3 TRBV29-1 . . CSVSTRGDTQYF TGCAGCGTTTCGACAAGAGGGGATACGCAGTATTTT
TRBJ1-6 TRBV14 TRBD1 few CASSQKDRGLGNSPLHF TGTGCCAGCAGCCAAAAGGACAGGGGATTGGGTAATTCACCCCTCCACTTT
TRBJ2-4 TRBV11-2 . . CASSSLSPRTVAKNIQYF TGTGCCAGCAGCTCCCTGAGCCCACGGACGGTAGCCAAAAACATTCAGTACTTC
TRBJ2-2 TRBV9 TRBD2 . CASSGGLALPSGELFF TGTGCCAGCAGCGGGGGACTAGCGCTGCCATCCGGGGAGCTGTTTTTT
TRBJ2-5 TRBV6-5 . few CASSPFKSHGETQYF TGTGCCAGCAGTCCTTTTAAGTCCCATGGGGAGACCCAGTACTTC